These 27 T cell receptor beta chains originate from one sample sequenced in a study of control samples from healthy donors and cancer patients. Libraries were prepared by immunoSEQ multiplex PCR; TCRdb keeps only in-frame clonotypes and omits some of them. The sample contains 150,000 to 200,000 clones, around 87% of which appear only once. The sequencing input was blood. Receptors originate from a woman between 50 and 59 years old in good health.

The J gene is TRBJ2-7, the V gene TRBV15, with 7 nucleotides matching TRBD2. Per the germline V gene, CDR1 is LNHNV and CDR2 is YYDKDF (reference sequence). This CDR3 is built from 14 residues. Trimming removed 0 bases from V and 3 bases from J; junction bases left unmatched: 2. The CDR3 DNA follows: TGTGCCACCAGCAGAGAGGGAGGGAGCTACGAGCAGTACTTC. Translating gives CATSREGGSYEQYF.

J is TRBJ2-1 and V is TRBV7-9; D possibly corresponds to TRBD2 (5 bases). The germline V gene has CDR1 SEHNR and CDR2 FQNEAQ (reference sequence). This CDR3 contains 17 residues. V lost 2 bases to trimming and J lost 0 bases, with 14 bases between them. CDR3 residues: CASSLTGMENSYNEQFF. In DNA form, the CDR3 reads TGTGCCAGCAGCTTAACCGGGATGGAAAACTCCTACAATGAGCAGTTCTTC.

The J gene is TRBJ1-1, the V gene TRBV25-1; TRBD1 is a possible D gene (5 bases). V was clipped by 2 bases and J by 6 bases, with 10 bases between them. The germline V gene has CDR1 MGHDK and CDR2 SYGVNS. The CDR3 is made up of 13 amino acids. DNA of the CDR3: TGTGCCAGCAGTGAACAGGGTTCCCCTGAAGCTTTCTTT. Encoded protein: CASSEQGSPEAFF.

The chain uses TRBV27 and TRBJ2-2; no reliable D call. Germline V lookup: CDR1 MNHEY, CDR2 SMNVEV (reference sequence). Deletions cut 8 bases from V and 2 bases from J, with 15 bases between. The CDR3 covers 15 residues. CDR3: CASGRPGLNTGELFF. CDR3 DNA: TGTGCCAGCGGAAGACCGGGTCTCAACACCGGGGAGCTGTTTTTT.

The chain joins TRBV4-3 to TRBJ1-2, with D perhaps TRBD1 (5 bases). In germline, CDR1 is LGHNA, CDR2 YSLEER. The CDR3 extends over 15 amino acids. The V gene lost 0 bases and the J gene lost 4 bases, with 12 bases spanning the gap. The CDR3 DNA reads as TGCGCCAGCAGCCAAGAAGGGGTCACGGTCTATGGCTACACCTTC. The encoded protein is CASSQEGVTVYGYTF.

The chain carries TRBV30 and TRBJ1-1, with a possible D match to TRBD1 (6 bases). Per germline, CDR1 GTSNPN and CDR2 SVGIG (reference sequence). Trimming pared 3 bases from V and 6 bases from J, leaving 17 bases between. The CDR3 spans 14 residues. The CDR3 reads CAWSKEGGIAEAFF. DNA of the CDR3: TGTGCCTGGAGCAAGGAAGGGGGGATCGCTGAAGCTTTCTTT.

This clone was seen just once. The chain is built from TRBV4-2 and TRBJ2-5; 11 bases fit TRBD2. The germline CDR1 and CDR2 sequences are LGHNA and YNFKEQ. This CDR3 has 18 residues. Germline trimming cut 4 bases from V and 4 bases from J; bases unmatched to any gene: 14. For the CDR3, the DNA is TGTGCCAGCAGCCCACCTACCTCACTAGCGGGAGTAGGAGAGACCCAGTACTTC. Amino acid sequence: CASSPPTSLAGVGETQYF.

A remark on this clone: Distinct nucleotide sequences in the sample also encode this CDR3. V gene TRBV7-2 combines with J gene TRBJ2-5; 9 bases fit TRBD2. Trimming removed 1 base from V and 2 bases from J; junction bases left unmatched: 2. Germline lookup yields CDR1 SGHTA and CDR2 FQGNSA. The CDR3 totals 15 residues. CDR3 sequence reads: CASSLGGGVQETQYF. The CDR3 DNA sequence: TGTGCCAGCAGCTTAGGCGGGGGGGTTCAAGAGACCCAGTACTTC.

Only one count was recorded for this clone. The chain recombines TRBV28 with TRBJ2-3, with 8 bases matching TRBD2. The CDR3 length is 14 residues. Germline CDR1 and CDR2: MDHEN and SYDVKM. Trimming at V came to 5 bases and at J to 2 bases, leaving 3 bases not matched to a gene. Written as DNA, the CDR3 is TGTGCCAGCAGTAAGCGGGGGTACACAGATACGCAGTATTTT. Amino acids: CASSKRGYTDTQYF.

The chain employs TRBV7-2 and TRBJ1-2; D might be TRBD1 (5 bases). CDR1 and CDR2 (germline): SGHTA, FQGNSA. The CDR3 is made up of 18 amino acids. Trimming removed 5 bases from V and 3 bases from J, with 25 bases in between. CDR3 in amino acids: CASSPQESGRSSHYGYTF. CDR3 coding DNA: TGTGCCAGCAGCCCGCAGGAGTCAGGGCGTTCATCCCACTATGGCTACACCTTC.

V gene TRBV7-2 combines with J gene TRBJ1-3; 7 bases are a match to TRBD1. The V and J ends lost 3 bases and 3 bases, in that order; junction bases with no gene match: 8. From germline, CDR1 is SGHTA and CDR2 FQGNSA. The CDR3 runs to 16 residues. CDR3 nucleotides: TGTGCCAGCAGCTTGGGGAGGGGGACAGTTGGAAACACCATATATTTT. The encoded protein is CASSLGRGTVGNTIYF.

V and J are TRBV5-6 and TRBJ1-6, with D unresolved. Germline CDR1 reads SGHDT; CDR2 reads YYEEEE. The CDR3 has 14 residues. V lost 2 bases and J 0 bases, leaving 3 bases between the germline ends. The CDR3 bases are TGTGCCAGCAGCTTAAGCTCCTATAATTCACCCCTCCACTTT. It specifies CASSLSSYNSPLHF.

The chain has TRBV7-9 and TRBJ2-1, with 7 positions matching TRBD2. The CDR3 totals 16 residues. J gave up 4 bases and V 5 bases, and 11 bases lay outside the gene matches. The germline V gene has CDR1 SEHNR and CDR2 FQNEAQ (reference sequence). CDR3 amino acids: CASSPSRGGIYNEQFF. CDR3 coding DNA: TGTGCCAGCAGCCCTTCAAGGGGAGGGATATACAATGAGCAGTTCTTC.

The CDR3 sequence: CASSFLGHDCGYTF. In nucleotides, the CDR3 is TGTGCCAGCAGCTTTCTGGGCCATGACTGTGGCTACACCTTC. The chain employs TRBV3-1 (or the pseudogene TRBV3-2) and TRBJ1-2; D unclear. The CDR3 length is 14 residues. In germline, CDR1 is LGHDT, CDR2 YNNKEL (reference sequence). V was trimmed by 5 bases and J by 7 bases, leaving 17 bases between them.

This CDR3 is CASSLSISLGEQFF. The CDR3 nucleotides are TGTGCCAGCAGTTTATCGATTTCCCTTGGGGAGCAGTTCTTC. The J gene is TRBJ2-1, the V gene TRBV27; the D is unclear. The CDR3 length is 14 residues. V gave up 0 bases and J gave up 10 bases, with 13 bases separating them. CDR1 is MNHEY and CDR2 is SMNVEV in the germline V gene (reference sequence).

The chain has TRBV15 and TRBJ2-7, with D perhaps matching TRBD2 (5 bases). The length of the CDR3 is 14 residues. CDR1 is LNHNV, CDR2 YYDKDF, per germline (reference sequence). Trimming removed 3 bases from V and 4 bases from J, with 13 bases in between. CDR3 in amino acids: CATSSARDRYEQYF. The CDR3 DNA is TGTGCCACCAGCAGCGCCCGGGATAGGTACGAGCAGTACTTC.

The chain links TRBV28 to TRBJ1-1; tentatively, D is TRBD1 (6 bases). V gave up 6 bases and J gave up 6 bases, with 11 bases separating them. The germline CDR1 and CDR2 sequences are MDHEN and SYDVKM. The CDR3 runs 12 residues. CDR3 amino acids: CASRWTDAEAFF. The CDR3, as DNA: TGTGCCAGCAGGTGGACAGACGCTGAAGCTTTCTTT.

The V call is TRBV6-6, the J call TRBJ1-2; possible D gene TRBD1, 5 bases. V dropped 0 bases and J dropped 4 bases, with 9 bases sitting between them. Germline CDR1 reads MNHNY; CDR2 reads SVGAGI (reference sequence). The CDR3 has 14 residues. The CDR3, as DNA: TGTGCCAGCAGTTACTCGAACAGGTTCTATGGCTACACCTTC. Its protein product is CASSYSNRFYGYTF.

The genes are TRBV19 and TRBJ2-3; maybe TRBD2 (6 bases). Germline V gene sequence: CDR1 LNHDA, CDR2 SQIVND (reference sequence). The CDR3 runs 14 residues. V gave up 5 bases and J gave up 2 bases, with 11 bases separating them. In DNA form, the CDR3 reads TGTGCCAGTAGTCCGGGACTTGCCACAGATACGCAGTATTTT. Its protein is CASSPGLATDTQYF.

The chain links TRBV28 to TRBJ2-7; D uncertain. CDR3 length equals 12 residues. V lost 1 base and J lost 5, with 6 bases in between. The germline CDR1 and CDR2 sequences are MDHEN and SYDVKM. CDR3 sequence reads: CASSLLVDEQYF. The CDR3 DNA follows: TGTGCCAGCAGTTTATTAGTGGACGAGCAGTACTTC.

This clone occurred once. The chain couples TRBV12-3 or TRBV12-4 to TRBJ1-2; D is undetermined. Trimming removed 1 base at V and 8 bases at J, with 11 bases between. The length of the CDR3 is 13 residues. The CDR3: CASSLGGGAGYTF. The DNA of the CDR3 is TGTGCCAGCAGTTTAGGCGGTGGAGCGGGCTACACCTTC.

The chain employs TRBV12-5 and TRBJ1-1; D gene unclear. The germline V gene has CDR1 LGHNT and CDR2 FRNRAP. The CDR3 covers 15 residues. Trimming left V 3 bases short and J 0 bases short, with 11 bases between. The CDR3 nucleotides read TGTGCTAGTGGTTTCGAGTCAGCAATGAACACTGAAGCTTTCTTT. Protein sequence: CASGFESAMNTEAFF.

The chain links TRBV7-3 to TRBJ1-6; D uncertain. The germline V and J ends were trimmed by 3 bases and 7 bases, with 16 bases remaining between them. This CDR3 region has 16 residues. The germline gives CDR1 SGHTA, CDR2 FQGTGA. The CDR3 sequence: CASSLGGPGVNSPLHF. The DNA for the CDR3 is TGTGCCAGCAGCTTGGGAGGCCCCGGGGTGAATTCACCCCTCCACTTT.

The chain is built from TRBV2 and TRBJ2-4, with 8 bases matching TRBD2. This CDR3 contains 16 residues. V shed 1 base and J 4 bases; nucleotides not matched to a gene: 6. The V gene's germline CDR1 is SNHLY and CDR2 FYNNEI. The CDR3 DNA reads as TGTGCCAGCAGTGAAGAGCTAGCGGGTGGGAAAAACATTCAGTACTTC. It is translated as CASSEELAGGKNIQYF. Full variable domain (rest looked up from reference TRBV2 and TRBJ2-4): EPEVTQTPSHQVTQMGQEVILRCVPISNHLYFYWYRQILGQKVEFLVSFYNNEISEKSEIFDDQFSVERPDGSNFTLKIRSTKLEDSAMYFCASSEELAGGKNIQYFGAGTRLSVL.

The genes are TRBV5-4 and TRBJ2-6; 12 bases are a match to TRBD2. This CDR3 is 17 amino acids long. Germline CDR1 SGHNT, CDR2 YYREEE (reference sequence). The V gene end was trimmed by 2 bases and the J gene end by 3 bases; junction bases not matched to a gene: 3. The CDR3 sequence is CASSFGLAGFGANVLTF. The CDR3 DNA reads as TGTGCCAGCAGCTTTGGACTAGCGGGGTTTGGGGCCAACGTCCTGACTTTC.

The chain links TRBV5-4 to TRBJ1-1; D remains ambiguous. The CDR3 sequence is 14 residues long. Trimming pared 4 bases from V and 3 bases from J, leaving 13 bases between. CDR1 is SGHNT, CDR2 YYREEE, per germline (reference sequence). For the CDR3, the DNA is TGTGCCAGCAGCCGACGACAACCCGACACTGAAGCTTTCTTT. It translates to CASSRRQPDTEAFF.

The CDR3 sequence is CASSVGTFGEQYF. The CDR3 DNA follows: TGTGCCAGCAGCGTGGGGACGTTCGGCGAGCAGTACTTC. The chain uses TRBV9 and TRBJ2-7, with D perhaps assigned TRBD1 or TRBD2 (5 bases each). Germline V gene sequence: CDR1 SGDLS, CDR2 YYNGEE. V was trimmed by 2 bases and J by 6 bases, leaving 12 bases between them. The CDR3 extends over 13 amino acids.